This entry describes one T cell receptor (beta chain). CDR3 size: 15 residues. CDR1 is LNHDA and CDR2 is SQIVND in the germline V gene (reference sequence). V lost 7 bases and J lost 0, with 10 bases in between. This sample is part of a study of shared clonotypes between healthy human individuals. Measured with immunoSEQ multiplex PCR; TCRdb has only the in-frame clones, and not every one. The data hold approximately 710,000 clones, with about 90% observed a single time. Among the donors, all were Caucasian adults who lived in Nashville, Tennessee. The specimen sequenced was memory CD8+ T cells from PBMCs. The sample's subset: CD45RO+ cells pooled with CCR7-negative TemRA cells. The clonotype originates from a man aged 18 to 29 in good health. Some clones in this sample may be carry-over from other donors' samples. The gene calls are TRBV19 and TRBJ2-6; D unclear. This CDR3 is CASTLSHSGANVLTF. The CDR3 DNA reads TGTGCCAGTACCCTATCACACTCTGGGGCCAACGTCCTGACTTTC.